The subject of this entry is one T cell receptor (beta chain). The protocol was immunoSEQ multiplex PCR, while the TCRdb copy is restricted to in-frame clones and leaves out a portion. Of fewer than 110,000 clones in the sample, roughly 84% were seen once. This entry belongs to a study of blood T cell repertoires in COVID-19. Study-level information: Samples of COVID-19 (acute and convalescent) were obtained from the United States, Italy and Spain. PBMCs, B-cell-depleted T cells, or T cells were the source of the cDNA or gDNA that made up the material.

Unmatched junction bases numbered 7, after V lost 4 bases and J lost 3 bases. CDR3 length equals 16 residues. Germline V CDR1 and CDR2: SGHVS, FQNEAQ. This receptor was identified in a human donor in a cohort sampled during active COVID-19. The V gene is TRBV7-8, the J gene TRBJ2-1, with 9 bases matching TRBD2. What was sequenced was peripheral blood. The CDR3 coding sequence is TGTGCCAGCAGCTCCCAGCGGGAGGTGAGCTACAATGAGCAGTTCTTC. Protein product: CASSSQREVSYNEQFF. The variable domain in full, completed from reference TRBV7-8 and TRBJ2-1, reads GAGVSQSPRYKVAKRGQDVALRCDPISGHVSLFWYQQALGQGPEFLTYFQNEAQLDKSGLPSDRFFAERPEGSVSTLKIQRTQQEDSAVYLCASSSQREVSYNEQFFGPGTRLTVL.